What follows are 28 T cell receptor beta chains derived from one specimen sequenced in a study of T cells in Graves' hyperthyroidism and ophthalmopathy. Amplification targeted TCR beta CDR3 regions from RNA transcripts. The HTBI primer set drove a first-round RT-PCR of the TCR CDR3. TCRdb ran MiXCR on the multiplex PCR reads and lists one entry per CDR3 protein. The sample has about 640,000 distinct CDR3 sequences, around 21% seen once; the top ten hold around a third. Sequencing input: blood. Receptors were obtained from a young man with Graves' ophthalmopathy.

A few counts support this clonotype. This sequence joins TRBV6-1 and TRBJ1-5; no clear D gene. This CDR3 spans 12 amino acids. The ends were cut back, 4 bases at V and 9 bases at J, with 10 bases in the middle. CDR1 is MNHNS and CDR2 is SASEGT in the germline V gene. This CDR3 is CASSGLAGPQHF. CDR3 nucleotide sequence: TGTGCCAGCAGTGGGTTGGCGGGGCCCCAGCATTTT.

The sample holds many counts of this clonotype. V and J are TRBV2 and TRBJ2-1; possible D gene TRBD2, 5 bases. The CDR3 runs to 14 residues. Germline lookup yields CDR1 SNHLY and CDR2 FYNNEI. The V end lost 4 bases, the J end lost 2 bases, and 9 bases lay between the germline ends. The CDR3 here is CASSAAGTYNEQFF. As DNA, the CDR3 is TGTGCCAGCAGTGCGGCGGGTACCTACAATGAGCAGTTCTTC.

This clonotype was recorded at least ten times. The CDR3 region has the DNA TGTGCCAGCAGCTTAGCCGAGGCTAATTCACCCCTCCACTTT. Translated: CASSLAEANSPLHF. V gene TRBV7-8 combines with J gene TRBJ1-6, with D unresolved. The CDR3 extends over 14 amino acids. The V gene's germline CDR1 is SGHVS and CDR2 FQNEAQ. Trimming stripped 0 bases from V and 6 bases from J, with 6 bases between.

This clonotype was seen ten or more times. This rearrangement joins TRBV28 to TRBJ1-3; D is undetermined. There are 12 residues in the CDR3. V was cut by 5 bases and J by 6 bases, with 8 bases left in between. From germline, CDR1 is MDHEN and CDR2 SYDVKM. CDR3 DNA sequence: TGTGCCAGCAGTCGGAGGGAAAACACCATATATTTT. Amino acid sequence: CASSRRENTIYF.

This clonotype showed up many times. The chain has TRBV11-2 and TRBJ2-1; 15 bases fit TRBD2. Germline V gene sequence: CDR1 SGHAT, CDR2 FQNNGV. V was pared by 5 bases and J by 10 bases, with 6 bases of the junction left unmatched. The CDR3 extends over 15 amino acids. The CDR3 loop is CASSPTGTSGREQFF. CDR3 sequence (DNA): TGTGCCAGCAGCCCGACCGGGACTAGCGGGAGGGAGCAGTTCTTC.

This clonotype was observed a handful of times. The chain uses TRBV14 and TRBJ2-7; 7 nucleotides line up with TRBD1. Germline CDR1 and CDR2: SGHDN and FVKESK. The CDR3 is 16 residues long. After removal of 4 bases from V and 0 bases from J, the junction contained 9 bases not matched to a gene. CDR3 nucleotides: TGTGCCAGCAGCCCTACTCGGGACAGCTCCTCCTACGAGCAGTACTTC. Translating it yields CASSPTRDSSSYEQYF.

This chain connects TRBV19 to TRBJ2-2; 9 bases are shared with TRBD1. The CDR3 sequence is 14 residues long. Trimming at V came to 9 bases and at J to 3 bases, leaving 5 bases not matched to a gene. In germline, CDR1 is LNHDA, CDR2 SQIVND (reference sequence). The CDR3 DNA is TGTGCCAGCATGGACAGGGGAGACACCGGGGAGCTGTTTTTT. As protein: CASMDRGDTGELFF.

This sequence joins TRBV20-1 and TRBJ2-2, with 11 bases that match TRBD1. The germline CDR1 and CDR2 sequences are DFQATT and SNEGSKA (reference sequence). After removal of 0 bases from V and 0 bases from J, the junction contained 0 bases not matched to a gene. The length of the CDR3 is 16 residues. CDR3 sequence reads: CSAREGQGANTGELFF. DNA for the CDR3: TGCAGTGCTAGAGAGGGACAGGGGGCGAACACCGGGGAGCTGTTTTTT.

The table lists this clonotype with a few counts. This sequence may be a read error, since a much larger clone differs from it by one base. This chain uses TRBV3-1 with TRBJ2-1; 7 bases fit TRBD1. The CDR3 has 13 residues. J lost 9 bases, V lost 6 bases, and 8 bases had no gene match. From germline, CDR1 is LGHDT and CDR2 YNNKEL (reference sequence). The CDR3 loop is CASSLTGPGEQFF. In nucleotides, the CDR3 is TGTGCCAGCAGTCTGACAGGGCCGGGTGAGCAGTTCTTC.

This clonotype was counted between two and nine times. The chain carries TRBV27 and TRBJ1-4, with 9 bases lining up with TRBD1. V shed 1 base, J shed 10 bases, and the junction held 16 bases outside the gene matches. The CDR3 runs 18 residues. From germline, CDR1 is MNHEY and CDR2 SMNVEV (reference sequence). As DNA, the CDR3 is TGTGCCAGCAGTTTATTAGGTACAGGGGGCGTCCCGATAGGAAAACTGTTTTTT. It yields the protein CASSLLGTGGVPIGKLFF.

This clonotype has just a few counts. The gene calls are TRBV5-5 and TRBJ2-7; possibly TRBD1 or TRBD2 for D (5 bases each). V was clipped by 0 bases and J by 5 bases, with 12 bases between them. The CDR3 has 14 residues. CDR1 and CDR2 from the germline V gene are SGHKS and YYEKEE (reference sequence). In DNA form, the CDR3 reads TGTGCCAGCAGCTTGGTTGGGGGTTCGAACGAGCAGTACTTC. Protein sequence: CASSLVGGSNEQYF.

This clonotype was counted only a few times. The chain employs TRBV3-1 and TRBJ2-3; the D gene is possibly TRBD2 (5 bases). Trimming took 5 bases from V and 2 from J, leaving 11 bases between them. CDR1 is LGHDT and CDR2 is YNNKEL in the germline V gene (reference sequence). This CDR3 is 14 amino acids long. CDR3 nucleotides: TGTGCCAGCAGCTCGAGGGCAGTCACAGATACGCAGTATTTT. This codes for CASSSRAVTDTQYF.

The V gene is TRBV29-1, the J gene TRBJ2-2, with TRBD2 identical over 9 bases. Germline V gives CDR1 SQVTM, CDR2 ANQGSEA. Unmatched junction bases numbered 10, after V lost 6 bases and J lost 5 bases. The CDR3 has 15 amino acids. The CDR3 nucleotides are TGCAGCGTGACTAGCGGAACGGGGGGGACCGGGGAGCTGTTTTTT. Amino acid sequence: CSVTSGTGGTGELFF.

The V call is TRBV12-3 or TRBV12-4, the J call TRBJ2-5; possible D gene TRBD1, 7 bases. V lost 4 bases, J lost 3 bases, and 18 bases lay in between. The CDR3 runs to 16 residues. This CDR3 reads CASSSTGTAGKETQYF. CDR3 DNA: TGTGCCAGCAGTTCGACAGGGACGGCGGGGAAAGAGACCCAGTACTTC.

This clonotype was seen many times. The gene calls are TRBV11-1 and TRBJ2-7; 8 positions match TRBD2. The CDR3 covers 15 residues. Germline V gene lookup returns CDR1 SGHAT and CDR2 FQDESV (reference sequence). Trimming at V came to 0 bases and at J to 3 bases, leaving 4 bases not matched to a gene. CDR3 sequence reads: CASSLAAGGSYEQYF. In DNA, the CDR3 is TGTGCCAGCAGCTTAGCGGCGGGAGGAAGCTACGAGCAGTACTTC.

The table lists this clonotype with a few counts. DNA for the CDR3: TGTGCCATCAGTTCGGACAGGGGCTACGAGCAGTACTTC. As protein: CAISSDRGYEQYF. The rearrangement uses TRBV10-3 and TRBJ2-7, with 9 bases aligning to TRBD1. J gave up 3 bases and V 5 bases, and 2 bases lay outside the gene matches. CDR3 length equals 13 residues. The germline V gene encodes CDR1 ENHRY and CDR2 SYGVKD.

The rearrangement links TRBV30 to TRBJ2-2; TRBD2 matches at 8 bases. V dropped 6 bases and J dropped 1; count of bases not matched to a gene: 19. CDR1 is GTSNPN and CDR2 is SVGIG in the germline V gene (reference sequence). This CDR3 is 19 amino acids long. CDR3 sequence reads: CACPGGARPTTKNTGELFF. In DNA form, the CDR3 reads TGTGCCTGTCCGGGAGGGGCCCGCCCTACAACCAAGAACACCGGGGAGCTGTTTTTT.

This clonotype was counted ten times or more. CDR3 sequence: CASSQPGGEEYQETQYF. In DNA form, the CDR3 reads TGTGCCAGCAGCCAACCTGGCGGGGAGGAGTACCAAGAGACCCAGTACTTC. The chain combines TRBV7-8 with TRBJ2-5; D might be TRBD2 (6 bases). CDR1 is SGHVS and CDR2 is FQNEAQ in the germline V gene. The CDR3 consists of 17 residues. Trimming took 5 bases from V and 0 from J, leaving 19 bases between them.

The chain combines TRBV27 with TRBJ2-1; no clear D. The V and J ends lost 4 bases and 0 bases respectively, with 7 bases between them. This CDR3 contains 14 residues. The germline V gene encodes CDR1 MNHEY and CDR2 SMNVEV (reference sequence). CDR3 sequence (DNA): TGTGCCAGCAGTTCGGAGAGCTCCTACAATGAGCAGTTCTTC. Translated, it gives CASSSESSYNEQFF.

A few counts support this clonotype. The V gene is TRBV20-1, the J gene TRBJ2-7; D is unclear. This CDR3 contains 11 residues. V was shortened by 7 bases and J by 3 bases, with 10 bases between the two germline ends. Germline V gene lookup returns CDR1 DFQATT and CDR2 SNEGSKA (reference sequence). Here the CDR3 DNA reads TGCAGTGTGAAGATTTTCTACGAGCAGTACTTC. Amino acid sequence: CSVKIFYEQYF.

The gene calls are TRBV28 and TRBJ1-6, with D possibly being TRBD1 (5 bases). Germline values: CDR1 MDHEN, CDR2 SYDVKM. This CDR3 comprises 19 residues. Trimming left V 4 bases short and J 5 bases short, with 24 bases between. The DNA for the CDR3 is TGTGCCAGCAGTTGGGACTCTTCGAACGACCCGGAGGATAATTCACCCCTCCACTTT. This sequence encodes CASSWDSSNDPEDNSPLHF.

V gene TRBV24-1 combines with J gene TRBJ2-1, with 7 bases that match TRBD2. The CDR3 extends over 14 amino acids. V shed 3 bases and J 11 bases; nucleotides not matched to a gene: 9. Germline CDR1 and CDR2: KGHDR and SFDVKD. The CDR3 DNA reads as TGTGCCACCAGTGATCCCCGACTAGCAGCTAAGCAGTTCTTC. It yields the protein CATSDPRLAAKQFF.

The chain recombines TRBV24-1 with TRBJ2-5; 8 bases map to TRBD1. V shed 6 bases and J 5 bases; nucleotides not matched to a gene: 19. CDR3 size: 18 residues. Germline CDR1 KGHDR, CDR2 SFDVKD. CDR3: CATSSGGGDRIPWETQYF. As DNA, the CDR3 is TGTGCCACCAGTTCAGGAGGAGGGGACAGGATCCCATGGGAGACCCAGTACTTC.

The chain is built from TRBV11-2 and TRBJ2-3; D remains ambiguous. The germline V gene encodes CDR1 SGHAT and CDR2 FQNNGV. With 5 bases removed from V and 0 bases from J, the gap between germline ends came to 15 bases. CDR3 length: 16 residues. CDR3 DNA: TGTGCCAGCAGCGCCCGGTCGGGCGGCAGCACAGATACGCAGTATTTT. It translates to CASSARSGGSTDTQYF.

V gene TRBV6-1 combines with J gene TRBJ1-6, with TRBD1 matching over 9 bases. Germline CDR1 is MNHNS and CDR2 is SASEGT. The CDR3 has 16 residues. Trimming cost V 1 base and J 6 bases; bases outside gene matches: 4. The CDR3 sequence: CASSEGTGEVNSPLHF. The CDR3 DNA reads as TGTGCCAGCAGTGAAGGGACAGGGGAGGTTAATTCACCCCTCCACTTT.

The chain employs TRBV18 and TRBJ2-1; 11 bases map to TRBD2. In germline, CDR1 is KGHSH, CDR2 LQKENI. The CDR3 length is 15 residues. Trimming cost V 3 bases and J 6 bases; bases outside gene matches: 4. CDR3 region: CASSPLTSGSNEQFF. The DNA for the CDR3 is TGTGCCAGCTCACCTTTAACTAGCGGGAGCAATGAGCAGTTCTTC.

This clonotype came up a few times. This chain joins TRBV4-2 and TRBJ2-5; TRBD2 agrees at 10 bases. CDR3 size: 16 residues. The germline V gene encodes CDR1 LGHNA and CDR2 YNFKEQ. With 3 bases clipped from V and 4 bases from J, the junction kept 8 bases outside the gene matches. DNA of the CDR3: TGTGCCAGCAGCCAGGACCTAGCGGGAGTTGGAGAGACCCAGTACTTC. This translates into CASSQDLAGVGETQYF.

The rearrangement joins TRBV4-1 to TRBJ2-2; 10 bases agree with TRBD2. The CDR3 runs 17 residues. Per germline, CDR1 MGHRA and CDR2 YSYEKL. The V and J ends lost 3 bases and 3 bases, in that order; junction bases with no gene match: 7. The CDR3 loop is CASSQEAGGPYTGELFF. The CDR3, as DNA: TGCGCCAGCAGCCAGGAAGCGGGAGGGCCTTACACCGGGGAGCTGTTTTTT.